These 6 T cell receptor beta chains were all obtained from the same sample, sequenced in a study of T-cell memory formation after mild COVID-19. Via MiXCR, TCRdb re-called the 5' RACE reads, giving one row per CDR3 protein. The sample carries roughly 350,000 distinct CDR3 sequences, over 20% recorded once. The sample comprised PBMCs or a T cell subset sorted from them (not recorded which). All receptors come from an adult woman who had mild COVID-19 (a few samples of this study predate the infection). Cell type and time point are not known.

This clonotype has a count of ten or more. The V gene is TRBV5-1, the J gene TRBJ2-3, with TRBD1 as a possible D gene (6 bases). This CDR3 contains 16 residues. Per the germline V gene, CDR1 is SGHRS and CDR2 is YFSETQ. V lost 3 bases and J 0 bases, leaving 14 bases between the germline ends. CDR3 sequence: CASSSNRAYSTDTQYF. The CDR3 DNA is TGCGCCAGCAGCTCAAACAGGGCCTATAGCACAGATACGCAGTATTTT.

The rearrangement uses TRBV7-9 and TRBJ2-1; the match to TRBD1 covers 8 bases. This CDR3 has 17 residues. Germline V gene data show CDR1 as SEHNR and CDR2 as FQNEAQ (reference sequence). J gave up 4 bases and V 6 bases, and 14 bases lay outside the gene matches. The CDR3 protein is CASRTDRGWFGYNEQFF. The CDR3 DNA reads TGTGCCAGCAGGACCGACAGGGGATGGTTCGGGTACAATGAGCAGTTCTTC. The entire variable domain, with the rest obtained from reference TRBV7-9 and TRBJ2-1, is as follows: DTGVSQNPRHKITKRGQNVTFRCDPISEHNRLYWYRQTLGQGPEFLTYFQNEAQLEKSRLLSDRFSAERPKGSFSTLEIQRTEQGDSAMYLCASRTDRGWFGYNEQFFGPGTRLTVL.

The gene calls are TRBV18 and TRBJ2-1; D gene uncertain. V gave up 3 bases and J gave up 15 bases, with 18 bases separating them. The CDR3 has 13 amino acids. Germline-derived CDR1 and CDR2 are KGHSH and LQKENI. CDR3 DNA sequence: TGTGCCAGCTCACCCACCAACGCTGGAAAACCGTTCTTC. It is translated as CASSPTNAGKPFF.

V is TRBV10-3 and J is TRBJ2-1; possible D gene TRBD2, 5 bases. V was cut by 7 bases and J by 4 bases, with 14 bases left in between. Germline loops: CDR1 ENHRY, CDR2 SYGVKD. The CDR3 covers 14 residues. CDR3 protein: CAITSSDPYNEQFF. The CDR3 region has the DNA TGTGCCATCACTAGCTCGGATCCTTACAATGAGCAGTTCTTC.

The genes are TRBV25-1 and TRBJ2-3; D remains unclear. CDR1 MGHDK and CDR2 SYGVNS come from the germline V gene. The CDR3 consists of 11 residues. V was shortened by 7 bases and J by 5 bases, with 7 bases between the two germline ends. The CDR3 sequence: CASNRGDTQYF. CDR3 DNA: TGTGCCAGCAACAGAGGAGATACGCAGTATTTT.

The rearrangement uses TRBV10-3 and TRBJ1-2; possible D gene TRBD1, 6 bases. The germline gives CDR1 ENHRY, CDR2 SYGVKD. Trimming stripped 10 bases from V and 3 bases from J, with 12 bases between. CDR3 length equals 12 residues. CDR3 DNA: TGTGCCACCAGGGACATCTACTATGGCTACACCTTC. Protein: CATRDIYYGYTF.